Described below is a single T cell receptor beta chain sequence and its context. The antigen remains unidentified. The record originates from a study of blood T cells in healthy people across ages. Study-wide results and limits: From one million sequenced T cells, diversity estimates were lower bounds.

Combining a sample-barcoded 5' primer with a J-beta primer mix, a second PCR ran for about 7 to 12 cycles. TCRdb re-analysed the 5' RACE reads in MiXCR, keeping a single row per CDR3 protein. Of some 700,000 distinct CDR3 sequences in the sample, 22% were seen once. With 3 bases removed from V and 1 base from J, the gap between germline ends came to 7 bases. Germline lookup yields CDR1 DFQATT and CDR2 SNEGSKA (reference sequence). The CDR3 totals 13 residues. Sequencing was carried out using blood. The chain joins TRBV20-1 to TRBJ2-4, with unresolved D. The sequence came from a man between 65 and 85 years old in good health. The CDR3 DNA reads as TGCAGTGCTAGCTCATACGCCAAAAACATTCAGTACTTC. This codes for CSASSYAKNIQYF.